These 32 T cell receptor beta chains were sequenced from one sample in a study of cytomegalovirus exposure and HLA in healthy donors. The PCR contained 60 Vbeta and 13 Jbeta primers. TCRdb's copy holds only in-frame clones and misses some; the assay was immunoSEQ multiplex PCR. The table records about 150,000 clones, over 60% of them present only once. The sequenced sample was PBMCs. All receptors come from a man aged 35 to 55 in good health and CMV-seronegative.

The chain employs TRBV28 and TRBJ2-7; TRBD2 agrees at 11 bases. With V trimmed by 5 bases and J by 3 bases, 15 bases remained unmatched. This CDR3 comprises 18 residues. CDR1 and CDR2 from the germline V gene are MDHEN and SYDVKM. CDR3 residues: CASSLNIPGTSGFYEQYF. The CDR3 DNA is TGTGCCAGCAGTCTAAACATACCCGGGACTAGCGGTTTCTACGAGCAGTACTTC.

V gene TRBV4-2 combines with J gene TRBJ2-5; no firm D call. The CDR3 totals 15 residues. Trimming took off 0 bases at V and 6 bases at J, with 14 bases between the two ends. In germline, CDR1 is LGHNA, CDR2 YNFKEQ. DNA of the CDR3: TGTGCCAGCAGCCAAGATAAGACTGTCCCCAAGACCCAGTACTTC. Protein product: CASSQDKTVPKTQYF.

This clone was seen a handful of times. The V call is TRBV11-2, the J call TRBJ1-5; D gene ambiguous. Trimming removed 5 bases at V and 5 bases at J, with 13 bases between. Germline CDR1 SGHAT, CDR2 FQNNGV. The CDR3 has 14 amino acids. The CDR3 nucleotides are TGTGCCAGCAGCGATATCGGAGGAGATCAGCCCCAGCATTTT. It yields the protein CASSDIGGDQPQHF.

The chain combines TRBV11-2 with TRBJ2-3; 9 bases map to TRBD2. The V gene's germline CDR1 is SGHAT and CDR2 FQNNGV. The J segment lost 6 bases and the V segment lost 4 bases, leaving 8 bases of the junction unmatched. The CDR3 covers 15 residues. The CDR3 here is CASSSSGGFGDTQYF. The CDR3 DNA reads TGTGCCAGCAGCTCAAGCGGGGGGTTTGGGGATACGCAGTATTTT.

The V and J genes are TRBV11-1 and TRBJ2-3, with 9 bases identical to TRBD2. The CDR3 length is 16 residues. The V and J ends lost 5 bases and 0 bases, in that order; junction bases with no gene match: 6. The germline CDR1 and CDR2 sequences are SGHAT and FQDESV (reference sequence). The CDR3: CASSPLAGASTDTQYF. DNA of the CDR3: TGTGCCAGCAGCCCCTTAGCGGGGGCCAGCACAGATACGCAGTATTTT.

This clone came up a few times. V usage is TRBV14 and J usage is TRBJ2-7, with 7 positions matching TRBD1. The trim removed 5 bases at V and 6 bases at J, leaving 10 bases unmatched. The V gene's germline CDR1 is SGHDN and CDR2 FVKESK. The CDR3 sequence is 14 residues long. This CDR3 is CASSTLAGGAEQYF. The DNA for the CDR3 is TGTGCCAGCAGCACACTGGCAGGGGGAGCCGAGCAGTACTTC.

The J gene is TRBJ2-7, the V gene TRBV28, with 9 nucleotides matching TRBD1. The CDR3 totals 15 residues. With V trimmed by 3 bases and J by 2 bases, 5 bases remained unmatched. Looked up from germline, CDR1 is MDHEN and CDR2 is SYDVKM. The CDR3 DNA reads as TGTGCCAGCAGTTTCCCGAGGACAGGGGCCTACGAGCAGTACTTC. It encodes CASSFPRTGAYEQYF.

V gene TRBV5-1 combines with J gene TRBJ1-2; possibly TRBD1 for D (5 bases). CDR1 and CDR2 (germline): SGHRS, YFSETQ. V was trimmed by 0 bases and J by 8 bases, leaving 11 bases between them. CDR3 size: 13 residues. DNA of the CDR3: TGCGCCAGCAGCTTGGTGGAGGGACGGGGCTACACCTTC. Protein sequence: CASSLVEGRGYTF.

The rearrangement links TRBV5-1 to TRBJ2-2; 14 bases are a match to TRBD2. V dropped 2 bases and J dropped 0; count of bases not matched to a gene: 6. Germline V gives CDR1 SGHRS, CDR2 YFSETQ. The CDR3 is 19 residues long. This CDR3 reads CASSLSGTSGSANTGELFF. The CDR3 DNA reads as TGCGCCAGCAGCTTATCCGGGACTAGCGGGAGTGCGAACACCGGGGAGCTGTTTTTT.

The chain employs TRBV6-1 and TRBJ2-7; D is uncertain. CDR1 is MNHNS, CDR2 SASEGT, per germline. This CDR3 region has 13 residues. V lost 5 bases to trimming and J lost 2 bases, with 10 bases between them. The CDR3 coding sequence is TGTGCCAGCAGTCCCCTCTCCGCCTACGAGCAGTACTTC. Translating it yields CASSPLSAYEQYF.

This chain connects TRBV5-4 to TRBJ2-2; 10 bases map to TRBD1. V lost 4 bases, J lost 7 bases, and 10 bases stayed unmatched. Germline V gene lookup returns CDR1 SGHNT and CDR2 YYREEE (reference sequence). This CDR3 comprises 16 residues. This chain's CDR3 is CASSLGQGEIGGELFF. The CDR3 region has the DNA TGTGCCAGCAGCCTAGGACAGGGGGAGATCGGCGGGGAGCTGTTTTTT.

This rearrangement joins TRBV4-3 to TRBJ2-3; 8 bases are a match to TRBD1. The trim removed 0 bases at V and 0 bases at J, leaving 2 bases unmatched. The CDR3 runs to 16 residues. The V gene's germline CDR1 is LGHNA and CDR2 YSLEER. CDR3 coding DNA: TGCGCCAGCAGCCAAGACAGGGGGCGGAGCACAGATACGCAGTATTTT. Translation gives CASSQDRGRSTDTQYF.

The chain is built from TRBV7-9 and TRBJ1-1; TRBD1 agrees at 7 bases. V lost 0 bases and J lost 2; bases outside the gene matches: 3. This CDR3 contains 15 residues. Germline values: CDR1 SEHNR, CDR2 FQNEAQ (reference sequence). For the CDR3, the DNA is TGTGCCAGCAGCTTAGCCGGGACAGATAACACTGAAGCTTTCTTT. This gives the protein CASSLAGTDNTEAFF.

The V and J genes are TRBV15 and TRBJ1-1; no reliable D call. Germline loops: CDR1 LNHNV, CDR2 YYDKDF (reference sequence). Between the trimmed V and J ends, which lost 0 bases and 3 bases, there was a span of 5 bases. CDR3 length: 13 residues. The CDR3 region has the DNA TGTGCCACCAGCAGAGACAGTTACACTGAAGCTTTCTTT. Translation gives CATSRDSYTEAFF.

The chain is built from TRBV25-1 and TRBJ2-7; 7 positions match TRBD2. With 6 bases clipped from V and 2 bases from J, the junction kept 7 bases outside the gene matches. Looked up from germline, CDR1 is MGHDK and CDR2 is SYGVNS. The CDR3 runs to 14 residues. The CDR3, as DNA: TGTGCCAGCAGCTTATCTAGCGGTACCTACGAGCAGTACTTC. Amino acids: CASSLSSGTYEQYF.

The CDR3 loop is CASSFNLRGLAGGSLIRNEQFF. The CDR3 DNA reads as TGCGCCAGCAGCTTCAACCTACGAGGACTAGCGGGAGGGTCGTTAATTCGGAATGAGCAGTTCTTC. The rearrangement uses TRBV5-1 and TRBJ2-1; the match to TRBD2 covers 15 bases. Unmatched junction bases numbered 22, after V lost 2 bases and J lost 7 bases. CDR1 and CDR2 (germline): SGHRS, YFSETQ. The CDR3 runs 22 residues.

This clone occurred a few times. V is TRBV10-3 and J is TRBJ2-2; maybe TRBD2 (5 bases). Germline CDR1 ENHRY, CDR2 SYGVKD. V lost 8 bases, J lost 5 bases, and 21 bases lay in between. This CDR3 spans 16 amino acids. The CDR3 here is CAIRTTHSGGTGELFF. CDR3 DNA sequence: TGTGCCATCCGCACAACTCACAGCGGTGGGACCGGGGAGCTGTTTTTT.

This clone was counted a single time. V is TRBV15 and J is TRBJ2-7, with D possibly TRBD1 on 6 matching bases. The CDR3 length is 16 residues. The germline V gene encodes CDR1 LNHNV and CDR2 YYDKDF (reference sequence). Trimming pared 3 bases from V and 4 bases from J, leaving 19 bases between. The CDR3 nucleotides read TGTGCCACCAGCAGGTCAGCAGGGGCCGCCGGGTACGAGCAGTACTTC. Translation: CATSRSAGAAGYEQYF. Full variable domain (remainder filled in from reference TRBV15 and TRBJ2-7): DAMVIQNPRYQVTQFGKPVTLSCSQTLNHNVMYWYQQKSSQAPKLLFHYYDKDFNNEADTPDNFQSRRPNTSFCFLDIRSPGLGDTAMYLCATSRSAGAAGYEQYFGPGTRLTVT.

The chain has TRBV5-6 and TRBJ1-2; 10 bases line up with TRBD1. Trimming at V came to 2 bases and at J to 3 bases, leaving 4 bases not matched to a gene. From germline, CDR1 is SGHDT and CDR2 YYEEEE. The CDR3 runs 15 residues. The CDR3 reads CASSLGTGADYGYTF. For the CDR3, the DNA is TGTGCCAGCAGCTTAGGGACAGGGGCGGACTATGGCTACACCTTC.

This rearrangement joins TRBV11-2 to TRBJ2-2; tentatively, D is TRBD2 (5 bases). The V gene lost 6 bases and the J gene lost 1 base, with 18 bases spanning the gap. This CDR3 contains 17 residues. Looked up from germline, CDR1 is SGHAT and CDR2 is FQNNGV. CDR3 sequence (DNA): TGTGCCAGCAGACTCGGACGAGGGCGAATGAACACCGGGGAGCTGTTTTTT. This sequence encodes CASRLGRGRMNTGELFF.

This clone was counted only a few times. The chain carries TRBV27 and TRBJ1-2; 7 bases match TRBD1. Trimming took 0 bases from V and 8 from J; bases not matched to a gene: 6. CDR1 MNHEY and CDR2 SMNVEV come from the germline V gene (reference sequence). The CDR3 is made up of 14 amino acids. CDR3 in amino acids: CASSLSQGVGGYTF. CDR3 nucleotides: TGTGCCAGCAGTTTATCTCAGGGGGTGGGAGGCTACACCTTC.

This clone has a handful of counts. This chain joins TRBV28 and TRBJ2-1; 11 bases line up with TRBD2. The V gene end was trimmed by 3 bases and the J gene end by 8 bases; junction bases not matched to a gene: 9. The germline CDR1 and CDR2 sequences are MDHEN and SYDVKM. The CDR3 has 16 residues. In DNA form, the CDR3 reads TGTGCCAGCAGTTTGGGTAGCGGGAGGGCCCGGGATGAGCAGTTCTTC. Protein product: CASSLGSGRARDEQFF.

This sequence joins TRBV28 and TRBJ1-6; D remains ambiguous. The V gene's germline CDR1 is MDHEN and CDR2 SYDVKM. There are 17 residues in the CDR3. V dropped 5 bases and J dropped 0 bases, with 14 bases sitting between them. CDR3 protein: CASSPLGGSSYNSPLHF. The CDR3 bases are TGTGCCAGCAGTCCCTTAGGTGGGAGCTCCTATAATTCACCCCTCCACTTT.

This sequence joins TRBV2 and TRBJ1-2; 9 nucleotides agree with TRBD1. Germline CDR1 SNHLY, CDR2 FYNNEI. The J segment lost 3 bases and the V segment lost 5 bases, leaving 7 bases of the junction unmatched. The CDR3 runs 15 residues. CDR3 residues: CASSTDGQGHYGYTF. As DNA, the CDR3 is TGTGCCAGCAGTACCGATGGACAGGGGCACTATGGCTACACCTTC. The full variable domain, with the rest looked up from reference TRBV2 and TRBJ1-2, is EPEVTQTPSHQVTQMGQEVILRCVPISNHLYFYWYRQILGQKVEFLVSFYNNEISEKSEIFDDQFSVERPDGSNFTLKIRSTKLEDSAMYFCASSTDGQGHYGYTFGSGTRLTVV.

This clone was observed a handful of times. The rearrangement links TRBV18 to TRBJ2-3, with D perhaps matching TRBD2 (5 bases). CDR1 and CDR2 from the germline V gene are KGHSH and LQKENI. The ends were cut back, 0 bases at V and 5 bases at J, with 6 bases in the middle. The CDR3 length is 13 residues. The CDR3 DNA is TGTGCCAGCTCACCACCAGGGAGAGATACGCAGTATTTT. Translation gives CASSPPGRDTQYF.

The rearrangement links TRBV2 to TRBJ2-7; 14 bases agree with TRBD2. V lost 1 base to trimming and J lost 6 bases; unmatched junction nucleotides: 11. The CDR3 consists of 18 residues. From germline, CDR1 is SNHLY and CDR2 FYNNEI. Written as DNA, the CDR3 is TGTGCCAGCAGTGAAGGACTAGCGGGGGGGCTGAGCCCGGGCGAGCAGTACTTC. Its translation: CASSEGLAGGLSPGEQYF.

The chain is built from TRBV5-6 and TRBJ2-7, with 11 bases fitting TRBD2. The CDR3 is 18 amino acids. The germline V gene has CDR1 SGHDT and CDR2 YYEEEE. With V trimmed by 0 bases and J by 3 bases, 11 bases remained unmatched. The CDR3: CASSLATGPGTSGYEQYF. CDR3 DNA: TGTGCCAGCAGCTTGGCCACCGGGCCCGGGACTAGCGGCTACGAGCAGTACTTC.

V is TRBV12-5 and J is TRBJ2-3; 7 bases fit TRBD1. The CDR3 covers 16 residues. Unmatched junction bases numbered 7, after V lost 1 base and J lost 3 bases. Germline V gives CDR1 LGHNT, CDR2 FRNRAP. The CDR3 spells CASGLALDRETDTQYF. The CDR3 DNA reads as TGTGCTAGTGGTTTGGCACTTGACAGGGAGACAGATACGCAGTATTTT.

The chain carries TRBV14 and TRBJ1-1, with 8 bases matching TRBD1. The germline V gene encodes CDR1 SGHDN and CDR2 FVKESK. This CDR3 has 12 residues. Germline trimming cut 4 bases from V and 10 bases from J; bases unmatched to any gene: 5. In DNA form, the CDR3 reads TGTGCCAGCAGCCTGACAGGGGCAACAGCTTTCTTT. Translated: CASSLTGATAFF.

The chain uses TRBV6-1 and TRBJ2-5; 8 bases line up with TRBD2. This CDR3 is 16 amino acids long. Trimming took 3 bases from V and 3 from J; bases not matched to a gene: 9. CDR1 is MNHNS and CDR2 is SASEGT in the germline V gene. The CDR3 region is CASSEGGGLYEETQYF. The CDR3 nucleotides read TGTGCCAGCAGTGAGGGCGGGGGGCTGTATGAAGAGACCCAGTACTTC.

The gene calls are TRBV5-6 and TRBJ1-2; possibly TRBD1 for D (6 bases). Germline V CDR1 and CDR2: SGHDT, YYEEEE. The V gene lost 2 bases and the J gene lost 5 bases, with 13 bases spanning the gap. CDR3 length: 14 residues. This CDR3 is CASSFYRAGYGYTF. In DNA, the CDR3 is TGTGCCAGCAGCTTCTACAGGGCTGGGTATGGCTACACCTTC.

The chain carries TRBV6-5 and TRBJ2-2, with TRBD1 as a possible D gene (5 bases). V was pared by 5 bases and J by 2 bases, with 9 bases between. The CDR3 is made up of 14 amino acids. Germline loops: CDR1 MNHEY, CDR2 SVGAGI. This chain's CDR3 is CASSRQRNTGELFF. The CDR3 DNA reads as TGTGCCAGCAGTCGACAGAGAAACACCGGGGAGCTGTTTTTT.